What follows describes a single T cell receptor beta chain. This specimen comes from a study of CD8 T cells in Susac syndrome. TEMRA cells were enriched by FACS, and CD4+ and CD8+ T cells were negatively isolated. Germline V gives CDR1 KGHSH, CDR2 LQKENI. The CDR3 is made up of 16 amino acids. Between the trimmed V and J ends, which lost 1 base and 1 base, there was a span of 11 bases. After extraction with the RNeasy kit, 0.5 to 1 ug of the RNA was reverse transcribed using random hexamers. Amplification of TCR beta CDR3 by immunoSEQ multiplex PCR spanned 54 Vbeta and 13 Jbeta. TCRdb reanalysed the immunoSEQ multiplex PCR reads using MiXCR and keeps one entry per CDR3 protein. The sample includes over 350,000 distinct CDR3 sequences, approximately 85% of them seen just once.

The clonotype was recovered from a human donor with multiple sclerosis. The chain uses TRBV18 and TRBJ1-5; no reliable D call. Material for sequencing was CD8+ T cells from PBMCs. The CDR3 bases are TGTGCCAGCTCACCACAAGGGTTGGGAAGCAATCAGCCCCAGCATTTT. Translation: CASSPQGLGSNQPQHF.